This T cell receptor beta chain emerged from a study of regulatory T cells. General study results and limits: Hydrophobic residues at CDR3 positions 6 and 7 were enriched in conventional CD4+ T cells of CD3G-deficient patients.

Notes on this clone: Its specificity is unknown.

The PCR used 52 TRBV and 13 TRBJ primers. Method: immunoSEQ multiplex PCR; TCRdb's copy keeps in-frame clones and lacks some. The data hold over 30,000 clones, with 93% observed a single time. Trimming took off 7 bases at V and 2 bases at J, with 17 bases between the two ends. Germline lookup yields CDR1 MNHNS and CDR2 SASEGT. The CDR3 sequence is 15 residues long. A couple of CD3G-deficient patients had more severe autoimmunity; all had some. Sequenced input: conventional CD4+ T cells sorted from blood. The receptor comes from a child aged 2-15 years with CD3G deficiency. J is TRBJ1-2 and V is TRBV6-1; no definite D call. The CDR3 spells CASIPSRFLNYGYTF. CDR3 bases: TGTGCCAGCATACCGTCAAGGTTCCTAAACTATGGCTACACCTTC.